What follows describes a single T cell receptor beta chain. Germline CDR1 MNHNS, CDR2 SASEGT. CDR3 size: 14 residues. The V and J ends lost 3 bases and 4 bases respectively, with 12 bases between them. Only in-frame clones appear in the TCRdb table, and some are missing; sequencing was by immunoSEQ multiplex PCR. Among about 2.3 million clones listed, about 90% were seen once. This sample stems from a study of shared clonotypes between healthy human individuals. The TCR originated in a man between 18 and 35 years old in good health. Some clones in this sample may be carry-over from other donors' samples. The genes are TRBV6-1 and TRBJ1-2; D possibly corresponds to TRBD1 (5 bases). The specimen was naive CD4+ T cells from PBMCs. Noted subset: CD45RA+ positively selected. CDR3 residues: CASSDGIGAYGYTF. The CDR3 DNA reads as TGTGCCAGCAGTGATGGTATCGGGGCCTATGGCTACACCTTC.